This paragraph covers one TCR beta chain sequence. CDR3-region Arm-PCR and iRepertoire HTBI primers produced the TCR beta libraries. One entry per CDR3 protein, called by TCRdb with MiXCR from the multiplex PCR reads. Among some 340,000 distinct CDR3 sequences listed, 12% were seen once. Deletions cut 1 base from V and 6 bases from J, with 12 bases between. Germline V lookup: CDR1 SGHTA, CDR2 FQGNSA. CDR3 size: 15 residues. This record belongs to a study of regulatory T cells in long-lasting Graves disease. The time point here: newly diagnosed GD, antithyroid drugs for less than 3 months. RNA from PBMCs was the source of the TCR library. A further study also used this sample, focusing on T cells in Graves' hyperthyroidism and ophthalmopathy.

The chain employs TRBV7-2 and TRBJ2-2; possibly TRBD2 for D (5 bases). The TCR comes from a woman aged 18-29 years with Graves disease. The material sequenced was peripheral blood mononuclear cells (PBMCs), taken at new diagnosis, from a patient treated with antithyroid drugs. In DNA, the CDR3 is TGTGCCAGCAGCTTAGGATTCGGGGTTTCCGGGGAGCTGTTTTTT. It codes for CASSLGFGVSGELFF. The complete variable domain, with remaining parts taken from reference TRBV7-2 and TRBJ2-2, reads GAGVSQSPSNKVTEKGKDVELRCDPISGHTALYWYRQSLGQGLEFLIYFQGNSAPDKSGLPSDRFSAERTGGSVSTLTIQRTQQEDSAVYLCASSLGFGVSGELFFGEGSRLTVL.